The 30 T cell receptor beta chains reported below all come from one sample, sequenced in a study of early T cells in non-severe SARS-CoV-2 infection. In TCRdb, the 5' RACE reads were re-called with MiXCR into one record per CDR3 protein. Here the sample spans about 79,000 distinct CDR3 sequences, roughly 13% being singletons. Sequenced: whole blood. Receptors were obtained from an adult who was a healthcare worker with PCR-confirmed SARS-CoV-2 infection or an uninfected control (not recorded which).

In its sample, this clonotype was seen a few times. The V gene is TRBV3-1, the J gene TRBJ1-6; D uncertain. The CDR3 loop spans 13 amino acids. Germline CDR1 reads LGHDT; CDR2 reads YNNKEL (reference sequence). Trimming removed 1 base at V and 9 bases at J, with 7 bases between. The CDR3 nucleotides are TGTGCCAGCAGCCAAGTCGCCATTTCACCCCTCCACTTT. It codes for CASSQVAISPLHF.

The V gene is TRBV20-1, the J gene TRBJ2-2, with D uncertain. Deletions cut 0 bases from V and 2 bases from J, with 10 bases between. The CDR3 has 15 residues. Germline CDR1 DFQATT, CDR2 SNEGSKA (reference sequence). CDR3 sequence (DNA): TGCAGTGCTAGAGATAGACCCGCAAACACCGGGGAGCTGTTTTTT. Translated: CSARDRPANTGELFF.

The chain is built from TRBV6-5 and TRBJ2-1; 7 nucleotides agree with TRBD1. V trimming: 6 bases; J trimming: 8 bases; junction bases outside the gene matches: 7. This CDR3 region has 13 residues. Per germline, CDR1 MNHEY and CDR2 SVGAGI. For the CDR3, the DNA is TGTGCCAGCAGCCTCGACAGGGCCCATGAGCAGTTCTTC. This encodes CASSLDRAHEQFF.

J is TRBJ2-1 and V is TRBV6-5; no definite D call. CDR1 is MNHEY and CDR2 is SVGAGI in the germline V gene. The V end was cut by 5 bases, the J end by 5 bases, with 13 bases between. This CDR3 contains 14 residues. The CDR3: CASSALNRDNEQFF. The CDR3 DNA reads TGTGCCAGCAGTGCCTTAAACAGAGACAATGAGCAGTTCTTC.

This clonotype was found a few times. At one end the junction does not follow the germline gene, possibly because of a read error. The rearrangement joins TRBV27 to TRBJ2-2; D could derive from TRBD1 or TRBD2 (6 bases each). CDR1 MNHEY and CDR2 SMNVEV come from the germline V gene (reference sequence). The CDR3 runs to 15 residues. The CDR3 DNA is TGTGCCAGCAGCCTGAAGGGGGGTAACACCGGGGACCTGTTTTTT. Its translation is CASSLKGGNTGDLFF.

There are a few counts of this clonotype. V gene TRBV12-3 or TRBV12-4 combines with J gene TRBJ1-5; tentative D call: TRBD1 (6 bases). The V end lost 2 bases, the J end lost 9 bases, and 14 bases lay between the germline ends. The CDR3 runs 14 residues. The CDR3 DNA reads as TGTGCCAGCAGTTTATCTGGGGGCTGGCGGCCCCAGCATTTT. This translates into CASSLSGGWRPQHF.

J is TRBJ2-5 and V is TRBV7-9; 9 bases are a match to TRBD2. The trim removed 2 bases at V and 1 base at J, leaving 8 bases unmatched. Germline CDR1 and CDR2: SEHNR and FQNEAQ (reference sequence). The CDR3 runs 17 residues. CDR3 sequence: CASSLIVRRGGQETQYF. CDR3 nucleotide sequence: TGTGCCAGCAGCTTAATAGTTCGGCGGGGGGGCCAAGAGACCCAGTACTTC.

At least ten counts were recorded for this clonotype. The CDR3 DNA is TGCGCCAGCAGCCAAGTAGATATGGGGTTTCGGGACTATGGCTACACCTTC. This encodes CASSQVDMGFRDYGYTF. The chain employs TRBV4-1 and TRBJ1-2; D uncertain. This CDR3 spans 17 amino acids. Trimming took 1 base from V and 3 from J, leaving 18 bases between them. CDR1 is MGHRA and CDR2 is YSYEKL in the germline V gene.

The chain joins TRBV29-1 to TRBJ1-1; D might be TRBD1 (5 bases). V lost 7 bases and J lost 1, with 7 bases in between. Germline V gene data show CDR1 as SQVTM and CDR2 as ANQGSEA. The CDR3 length is 11 residues. The CDR3 spells CSGGRNTEAFF. CDR3 DNA: TGCAGCGGGGGCCGGAACACTGAAGCTTTCTTT.

The rearrangement joins TRBV12-3 or TRBV12-4 to TRBJ2-7, with D perhaps matching TRBD1 or TRBD2 (5 bases each). Trimming took off 4 bases at V and 7 bases at J, with 20 bases between the two ends. This CDR3 comprises 15 residues. The CDR3: CASSSAGTPLDEQYF. CDR3 nucleotide sequence: TGTGCCAGCAGTTCGGCCGGGACCCCCCTCGATGAGCAGTACTTC.

There are many counts of this clonotype. The chain combines TRBV2 with TRBJ1-1; D is unresolved. V was cut by 5 bases and J by 2 bases, with 9 bases left in between. From germline, CDR1 is SNHLY and CDR2 FYNNEI. This CDR3 is built from 13 residues. The CDR3 nucleotides read TGTGCCAGCAGTTTCGAAACAAACACTGAAGCTTTCTTT. This codes for CASSFETNTEAFF.

The chain carries TRBV10-3 and TRBJ2-7; D is possibly TRBD2 (6 bases). V lost 3 bases and J 3 bases, leaving 12 bases between the germline ends. Germline CDR1 is ENHRY and CDR2 is SYGVKD. This CDR3 is 14 amino acids long. Here the CDR3 reads CAISDPGEGYEQYF. The CDR3 bases are TGTGCCATCAGTGATCCGGGGGAAGGCTACGAGCAGTACTTC.

CDR3 region: CASSSPRGEAFF. Written as DNA, the CDR3 is TGTGCCAGCAGCTCTCCCAGGGGTGAAGCTTTCTTT. J is TRBJ1-1 and V is TRBV7-9; D is possibly TRBD1 (6 bases). The CDR3 spans 12 residues. V lost 4 bases and J 7 bases, leaving 10 bases between the germline ends. Germline V gives CDR1 SEHNR, CDR2 FQNEAQ (reference sequence).

This clonotype was seen many times. This chain connects TRBV5-4 to TRBJ2-3; D is undetermined. The CDR3 runs to 15 residues. The V gene's germline CDR1 is SGHNT and CDR2 YYREEE (reference sequence). The V and J ends lost 5 bases and 0 bases respectively, with 13 bases between them. The CDR3 region is CASRRNTDSTDTQYF. CDR3 nucleotide sequence: TGTGCCAGCAGACGAAATACTGACAGCACAGATACGCAGTATTTT.

This clonotype was detected ten times or more. The rearrangement uses TRBV12-3 or TRBV12-4 and TRBJ1-5; D may be TRBD1 (6 bases). The CDR3 loop spans 14 amino acids. V was cut by 3 bases and J by 3 bases, with 9 bases left in between. CDR3 nucleotide sequence: TGTGCCAGCAGTTTGGACAGTTTCAATCAGCCCCAGCATTTT. It yields the protein CASSLDSFNQPQHF.

The table lists this clonotype with a few counts. The chain uses TRBV20-1 and TRBJ1-1; D not certain. Germline loops: CDR1 DFQATT, CDR2 SNEGSKA (reference sequence). The CDR3 spans 12 residues. V was trimmed by 5 bases and J by 2 bases, leaving 9 bases between them. CDR3 nucleotide sequence: TGCAGTGCTCAGCGACAAAACACTGAAGCTTTCTTT. It encodes CSAQRQNTEAFF.

This clonotype was picked up many times. The rearrangement links TRBV29-1 to TRBJ1-1; D is uncertain. The CDR3 is 13 amino acids. Germline CDR1 SQVTM, CDR2 ANQGSEA. Trimming took off 4 bases at V and 3 bases at J, with 12 bases between the two ends. The DNA for the CDR3 is TGCAGCGTTGGACGCGCGAGGGACACTGAAGCTTTCTTT. The encoded protein is CSVGRARDTEAFF.

In this sample, this clonotype turned up a few times. The chain recombines TRBV5-4 with TRBJ2-1; a weak D match, TRBD1 (5 bases). Germline V gene lookup returns CDR1 SGHNT and CDR2 YYREEE (reference sequence). The CDR3 sequence is 15 residues long. Trimming stripped 3 bases from V and 1 base from J, with 11 bases between. CDR3 in DNA: TGTGCCAGCAGCTCAACAGGCTATTCCTACAATGAGCAGTTCTTC. It specifies CASSSTGYSYNEQFF.

V gene TRBV6-4 combines with J gene TRBJ2-1; 11 nucleotides agree with TRBD2. Germline CDR1 reads MRHNA; CDR2 reads SNTAGT. Trimming removed 4 bases from V and 6 bases from J; junction bases left unmatched: 5. This CDR3 comprises 15 residues. The CDR3 reads CASSVTSGSRNEQFF. The DNA of the CDR3 is TGTGCCAGCAGTGTCACTAGCGGGAGTCGCAATGAGCAGTTCTTC.

This clonotype was detected many times. V gene TRBV27 combines with J gene TRBJ2-1; 9 positions match TRBD2. Germline V gene data show CDR1 as MNHEY and CDR2 as SMNVEV (reference sequence). The CDR3 totals 14 residues. The CDR3 loop reads CGSGAGGPSREQFF. The CDR3 nucleotides read TGTGGCAGTGGCGCGGGAGGGCCCTCGAGAGAGCAGTTCTTC.

This clonotype was observed a few times. The chain carries TRBV7-6 and TRBJ2-7; D is undetermined. Germline values: CDR1 SGHVS, CDR2 FNYEAQ. With 1 base removed from V and 0 bases from J, the gap between germline ends came to 7 bases. The CDR3 totals 14 residues. CDR3 bases: TGTGCCAGCAGCTTAGGGGTCTTCTCCTACGAGCAGTACTTC. This codes for CASSLGVFSYEQYF.

This clonotype was recorded a few times. The rearrangement joins TRBV6-1 to TRBJ2-4; D is undetermined. The CDR3 is 15 residues long. CDR1 and CDR2 (germline): MNHNS, SASEGT. V gave up 4 bases and J gave up 0 bases, with 10 bases separating them. This CDR3 is CASSAEILAKNIQYF. Here the CDR3 DNA reads TGTGCCAGCAGTGCGGAGATTCTAGCCAAAAACATTCAGTACTTC.

V usage is TRBV9 and J usage is TRBJ2-2; 8 positions match TRBD2. CDR3 length: 15 amino acids. Germline CDR1 is SGDLS and CDR2 is YYNGEE. J lost 3 bases, V lost 3 bases, and 4 bases had no gene match. For the CDR3, the DNA is TGTGCCAGCAGCGCGGGAGGGGGTGACACCGGGGAGCTGTTTTTT. Translated, it gives CASSAGGGDTGELFF.

This clonotype was recorded a few times. The V call is TRBV5-1, the J call TRBJ1-4, with D unclear. Trimming cost V 1 base and J 0 bases, with 4 bases left between them. This CDR3 has 14 amino acids. Germline loops: CDR1 SGHRS, CDR2 YFSETQ. CDR3 DNA: TGCGCCAGCAGCTTGCTATCAACTAATGAAAAACTGTTTTTT. Its translation: CASSLLSTNEKLFF. The whole variable domain, remainder taken from reference TRBV5-1 and TRBJ1-4, is KAGVTQTPRYLIKTRGQQVTLSCSPISGHRSVSWYQQTPGQGLQFLFEYFSETQRNKGNFPGRFSGRQFSNSRSEMNVSTLELGDSALYLCASSLLSTNEKLFFGSGTQLSVL.

This clonotype was picked up a small number of times. CDR3 bases: TGTGCCAGCAGTTCCACCGAGCAGTACTTC. As protein: CASSSTEQYF. This chain joins TRBV28 and TRBJ2-7; no firm D call. V shed 4 bases and J shed 6 bases, with 4 bases lying between them. Germline values: CDR1 MDHEN, CDR2 SYDVKM. CDR3 length: 10 amino acids.

This clonotype was seen only a few times. The chain couples TRBV12-3 or TRBV12-4 to TRBJ2-3; D call uncertain. V lost 2 bases, J lost 0 bases, and 6 bases lay in between. The CDR3 consists of 14 residues. This chain's CDR3 is CASSLLGSTDTQYF. Written as DNA, the CDR3 is TGTGCCAGCAGTTTATTGGGTAGCACAGATACGCAGTATTTT.

A few counts support this clonotype. The rearrangement uses TRBV6-5 and TRBJ2-7; a possible D gene is TRBD1 (6 bases). Deletions cut 2 bases from V and 4 bases from J, with 9 bases between. Germline V gene sequence: CDR1 MNHEY, CDR2 SVGAGI. The length of the CDR3 is 13 residues. The chain's CDR3 is CASSYPGQYEQYF. The CDR3, as DNA: TGTGCCAGCAGTTACCCCGGACAGTACGAGCAGTACTTC.

The genes are TRBV20-1 and TRBJ2-7; TRBD2 might be the D (6 bases). Germline lookup yields CDR1 DFQATT and CDR2 SNEGSKA (reference sequence). CDR3 size: 13 residues. The germline V and J ends were trimmed by 0 bases and 6 bases, with 12 bases remaining between them. The CDR3 nucleotides read TGCAGTGCTAGAGATCGGGGGATCGGCGAGCAGTACTTC. Protein sequence: CSARDRGIGEQYF.

The chain carries TRBV30 and TRBJ1-1, with TRBD1 identical over 8 bases. The CDR3 spans 13 residues. Germline assignment: CDR1 GTSNPN and CDR2 SVGIG (reference sequence). Germline trimming cut 5 bases from V and 5 bases from J; bases unmatched to any gene: 7. CDR3 residues: CAWGLRQGTEAFF. Here the CDR3 DNA reads TGTGCCTGGGGACTTAGACAGGGGACTGAAGCTTTCTTT.

This clonotype was counted many times. V gene TRBV10-3 combines with J gene TRBJ2-7, with D possibly TRBD2 on 5 matching bases. CDR3 size: 13 residues. Trimming shortened V by 7 bases and J by 2 bases, and 12 bases separated the two germline ends. Germline V gene data show CDR1 as ENHRY and CDR2 as SYGVKD. CDR3 loop: CAITGLYPYEQYF. CDR3 sequence (DNA): TGTGCCATCACCGGACTTTATCCCTACGAGCAGTACTTC.